This TCR beta chain is drawn from a study of T cell repertoires in cytomegalovirus infection. Study-level information: Indications came from public TCR beta signatures; they pointed to CMV infection and to a matching HLA type.

At least ten counts were recorded for this clonotype. The target antigen is unknown. MiXCR, applied by TCRdb to the reads, yields one record per CDR3 protein. This table holds some 180,000 distinct CDR3 sequences, 7.5% to 10% found once. Germline trimming cut 6 bases from V and 5 bases from J; bases unmatched to any gene: 8. This CDR3 contains 15 residues. The V gene's germline CDR1 is MNHEY and CDR2 SVGEGT. The study, taken as a whole, reports: The ex vivo response was dominated by HLA-C-restricted CMV-specific TCR beta clonotypes. CMV carriers having the relevant HLA were flagged by cumulative public TCR beta family frequency.

This chain connects TRBV6-2 or TRBV6-3 to TRBJ1-5, with TRBD1 matching 9 bases. The origin of this receptor is a human donor in good health (CMV status not recorded). Some clones in this sample may be carry-over from other donors' samples. The sample was PBMCs. CDR3 nucleotides: TGTGCCAGCAGCCCCGGACAGGGGACTTATCAGCCCCAGCATTTT. Protein product: CASSPGQGTYQPQHF.